Following are 14 T cell receptor beta chains from one sample sequenced in a study of T cell responses to AZD1222 COVID-19 vaccine. The assay was immunoSEQ multiplex PCR, and TCRdb's table has in-frame clones only and misses some. The top ten clones hold around 4.9% of a sample with approximately 140,000 clones, roughly nine tenths of them seen once. The sample in question was peripheral blood, obtained on day 0 of AZD1222 vaccination. Receptor source: an adult in good health.

V is TRBV5-1 and J is TRBJ1-1; D is possibly TRBD1 (5 bases). Deletions cut 4 bases from V and 8 bases from J, with 15 bases between. Germline V gives CDR1 SGHRS, CDR2 YFSETQ. CDR3 length equals 13 residues. The CDR3 DNA sequence: TGCGCCAGCAGCCCCGGGCCAGGGTTAGAAGCTTTCTTT. Translating gives CASSPGPGLEAFF.

The chain has TRBV2 and TRBJ1-5; 9 bases are a match to TRBD1. Germline V lookup: CDR1 SNHLY, CDR2 FYNNEI. V lost 6 bases to trimming and J lost 2 bases; unmatched junction nucleotides: 5. CDR3 length: 15 amino acids. CDR3 bases: TGTGCCAGCAGCCAGACAGGGGGTGGCAATCAGCCCCAGCATTTT. It yields the protein CASSQTGGGNQPQHF.

This clone has just one count. The chain links TRBV6-4 to TRBJ1-6; TRBD1 might be the D (5 bases). This CDR3 comprises 13 residues. Trimming took 1 base from V and 8 from J, leaving 6 bases between them. Germline loops: CDR1 MRHNA, CDR2 SNTAGT. The CDR3 nucleotides are TGTGCCAGCAGTGACTTGGGGGATTCACCCCTCCACTTT. Amino acids: CASSDLGDSPLHF.

The gene calls are TRBV10-3 and TRBJ1-3; D may be TRBD1 (6 bases). Germline V CDR1 and CDR2: ENHRY, SYGVKD. This CDR3 is 15 amino acids long. V lost 6 bases and J lost 2, with 14 bases in between. CDR3: CAIRGQSPPGNTIYF. The CDR3 DNA is TGTGCCATCAGAGGACAGTCTCCCCCTGGAAACACCATATATTTT.

The chain has TRBV28 and TRBJ1-2, with TRBD1 matching over 9 bases. CDR3 length equals 17 residues. The germline gives CDR1 MDHEN, CDR2 SYDVKM. Germline trimming cut 2 bases from V and 5 bases from J; bases unmatched to any gene: 12. CDR3 protein: CASSLSGGQGKGYGYTF. DNA of the CDR3: TGTGCCAGCAGTTTAAGCGGGGGACAGGGTAAGGGGTATGGCTACACCTTC.

The chain combines TRBV24-1 with TRBJ1-2; the D gene is possibly TRBD1 (5 bases). With 4 bases removed from V and 6 bases from J, the gap between germline ends came to 14 bases. Looked up from germline, CDR1 is KGHDR and CDR2 is SFDVKD. CDR3 size: 14 residues. CDR3 DNA: TGTGCCACCAGTGACTCGGGACTCCGAAATGGCTACACCTTC. Protein sequence: CATSDSGLRNGYTF.

The chain is built from TRBV5-1 and TRBJ1-2; no clear D. The germline V and J ends were trimmed by 4 bases and 0 bases, with 10 bases remaining between them. The CDR3 runs to 14 residues. Germline CDR1 reads SGHRS; CDR2 reads YFSETQ. The CDR3 nucleotides are TGCGCCAGCAGCCCCGGCCAAGCTAACTATGGCTACACCTTC. Amino acid sequence: CASSPGQANYGYTF. The variable domain in full, with the rest retrieved from reference TRBV5-1 and TRBJ1-2, is KAGVTQTPRYLIKTRGQQVTLSCSPISGHRSVSWYQQTPGQGLQFLFEYFSETQRNKGNFPGRFSGRQFSNSRSEMNVSTLELGDSALYLCASSPGQANYGYTFGSGTRLTVV.

The chain uses TRBV18 and TRBJ1-3; 7 nucleotides line up with TRBD1. This CDR3 contains 18 residues. Germline CDR1 KGHSH, CDR2 LQKENI. V shed 3 bases, J shed 0 bases, and the junction held 11 bases outside the gene matches. CDR3 sequence reads: CASSPGQAGPSSGNTIYF. The DNA of the CDR3 is TGTGCCAGCTCACCCGGACAGGCCGGACCGAGCTCTGGAAACACCATATATTTT.

The J gene is TRBJ1-5, the V gene TRBV19; 8 bases map to TRBD1. The CDR3 covers 16 residues. CDR1 is LNHDA, CDR2 SQIVND, per germline (reference sequence). V shed 1 base and J 6 bases; nucleotides not matched to a gene: 8. This CDR3 reads CASSIVQDRVGQPQHF. In DNA form, the CDR3 reads TGTGCCAGTAGTATAGTGCAGGACAGGGTCGGTCAGCCCCAGCATTTT.

With respect to this clone: Other DNA sequences in this sample translate to the same CDR3. The chain employs TRBV7-9 and TRBJ1-5; possible D gene TRBD1, 5 bases. Trimming took 6 bases from V and 4 from J, leaving 10 bases between them. The CDR3 runs to 13 residues. Germline CDR1 is SEHNR and CDR2 is FQNEAQ (reference sequence). The CDR3 sequence: CASSLQGNQPQHF. The CDR3 nucleotides are TGTGCCAGCAGTCTCCAGGGTAATCAGCCCCAGCATTTT. Full variable domain (missing parts from reference TRBV7-9 and TRBJ1-5): DTGVSQNPRHKITKRGQNVTFRCDPISEHNRLYWYRQTLGQGPEFLTYFQNEAQLEKSRLLSDRFSAERPKGSFSTLEIQRTEQGDSAMYLCASSLQGNQPQHFGDGTRLSIL.

The chain has TRBV28 and TRBJ2-7; possibly TRBD2 for D (6 bases). Per germline, CDR1 MDHEN and CDR2 SYDVKM. The V end lost 5 bases, the J end lost 1 base, and 9 bases lay between the germline ends. CDR3 length equals 13 residues. The CDR3 loop is CASSPGLSYEQYF. For the CDR3, the DNA is TGTGCCAGCAGTCCTGGACTATCCTACGAGCAGTACTTC.

J is TRBJ1-3 and V is TRBV7-8; TRBD1 is a possible D gene (5 bases). V lost 5 bases, J lost 4 bases, and 9 bases lay in between. This CDR3 spans 13 amino acids. Germline V gene data show CDR1 as SGHVS and CDR2 as FQNEAQ. The CDR3 DNA reads TGTGCCAGCAGCACCAGACAGGGAAACACCATATATTTT. It translates to CASSTRQGNTIYF.

The chain couples TRBV19 to TRBJ2-1, with 12 nucleotides matching TRBD2. Germline V gene lookup returns CDR1 LNHDA and CDR2 SQIVND (reference sequence). V shed 5 bases, J shed 0 bases, and the junction held 8 bases outside the gene matches. This CDR3 has 18 amino acids. The CDR3: CASSVRLAGDSSYNEQFF. The CDR3, as DNA: TGTGCCAGTAGTGTGAGACTAGCGGGGGACAGCTCCTACAATGAGCAGTTCTTC.

The chain carries TRBV2 and TRBJ2-4; D perhaps matches TRBD2 (6 bases). The germline V gene has CDR1 SNHLY and CDR2 FYNNEI. The CDR3 covers 13 residues. V dropped 6 bases and J dropped 10 bases, with 16 bases sitting between them. This chain's CDR3 is CASSLGLFGIQYF. The CDR3 coding sequence is TGTGCCAGCAGCCTTGGACTATTTGGGATTCAGTACTTC.